The present TCR beta chain was sequenced within a study of T cell responses to AZD1222 COVID-19 vaccine. General study results and limits: White British donors predominated, females outnumbered males, and clonal diversity was possibly underestimated.

A note on this clone: Its antigen is currently unknown.

Germline V gene sequence: CDR1 LGHDT, CDR2 YNNKEL (reference sequence). With 7 bases removed from V and 7 bases from J, the gap between germline ends came to 8 bases. The CDR3 length is 12 residues. The repertoire was sequenced with immunoSEQ multiplex PCR; TCRdb's copy has only in-frame clones and lacks some. The top ten clones hold around 17% of a sample with around 120,000 clones, about 86% of them seen once. The clonotype comes from an adult who received the AZD1222 COVID-19 vaccine. The chain uses TRBV3-1 (or the pseudogene TRBV3-2) and TRBJ1-6; D uncertain. The source was peripheral blood, collected 28 days after the second AZD1222 dose. The CDR3 loop is CASKQQNSPLHF. CDR3 nucleotides: TGTGCCAGCAAACAGCAAAATTCACCCCTCCACTTT.